The clone carrying this T cell receptor beta chain was observed a few times. What it recognizes is unknown. This record comes from a study of response to subunit inactivated influenza vaccine. The study, taken as a whole, reports: After each seasonal influenza vaccination, few new T cells are recruited, the authors suggested.

One entry per CDR3 protein, called by TCRdb with MiXCR from the RT-PCR reads. Among 450,000 to 500,000 distinct CDR3 sequences listed, approximately 10% were seen once. The sequencing used PBMCs from blood, collected more than 35 days after vaccination. The sequence derives from a man aged 50-60 years who received an inactivated influenza vaccine.

This CDR3 reads CASSESGGASNEQFF. The CDR3 DNA follows: TGTGCCAGCAGCGAAAGCGGGGGGGCGTCAAATGAGCAGTTCTTC. The rearrangement joins TRBV9 to TRBJ2-1, with 10 bases lining up with TRBD2. The CDR3 contains 15 residues. Trimming cost V 3 bases and J 7 bases; bases outside gene matches: 7. CDR1 SGDLS and CDR2 YYNGEE come from the germline V gene.